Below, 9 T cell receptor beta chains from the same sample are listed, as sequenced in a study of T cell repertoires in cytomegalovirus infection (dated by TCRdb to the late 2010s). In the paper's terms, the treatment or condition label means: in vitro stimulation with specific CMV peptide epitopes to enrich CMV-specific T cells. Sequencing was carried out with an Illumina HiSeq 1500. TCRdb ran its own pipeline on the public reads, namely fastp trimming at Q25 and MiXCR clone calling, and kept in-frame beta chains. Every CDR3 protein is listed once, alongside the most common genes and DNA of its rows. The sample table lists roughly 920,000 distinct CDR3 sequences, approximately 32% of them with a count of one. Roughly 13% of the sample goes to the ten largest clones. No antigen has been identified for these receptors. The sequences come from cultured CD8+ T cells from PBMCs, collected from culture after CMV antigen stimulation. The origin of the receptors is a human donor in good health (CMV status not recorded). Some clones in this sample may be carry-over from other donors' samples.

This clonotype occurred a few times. The CDR3 coding sequence is TGTGCCAGCGGGGTCAGGGGGCTGGGAAACACCATATATTTT. This translates into CASGVRGLGNTIYF. J is TRBJ1-3 and V is TRBV7-8; 8 nucleotides align to TRBD1. CDR3 length: 14 amino acids. With 8 bases clipped from V and 4 bases from J, the junction kept 7 bases outside the gene matches. The germline V gene encodes CDR1 SGHVS and CDR2 FQNEAQ.

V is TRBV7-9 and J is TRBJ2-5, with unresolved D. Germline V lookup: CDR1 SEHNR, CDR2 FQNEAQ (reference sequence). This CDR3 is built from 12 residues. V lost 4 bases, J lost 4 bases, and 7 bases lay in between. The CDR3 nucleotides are TGTGCCAGCAGCTCCCAGACAGAGACCCAGTACTTC. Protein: CASSSQTETQYF.

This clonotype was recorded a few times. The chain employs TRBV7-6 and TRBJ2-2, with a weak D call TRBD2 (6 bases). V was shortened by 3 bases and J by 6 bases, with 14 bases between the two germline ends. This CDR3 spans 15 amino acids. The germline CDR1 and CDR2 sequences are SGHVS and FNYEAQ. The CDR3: CASSLGGLPPGELFF. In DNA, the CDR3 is TGTGCCAGCAGCTTGGGGGGACTCCCCCCCGGGGAGCTGTTTTTT.

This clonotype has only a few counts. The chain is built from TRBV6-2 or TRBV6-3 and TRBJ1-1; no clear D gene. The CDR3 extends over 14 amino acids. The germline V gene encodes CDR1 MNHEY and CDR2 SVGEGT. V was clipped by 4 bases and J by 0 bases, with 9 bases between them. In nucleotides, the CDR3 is TGTGCCAGCAGTTTACGTGTTGTGAACACTGAAGCTTTCTTT. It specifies CASSLRVVNTEAFF.

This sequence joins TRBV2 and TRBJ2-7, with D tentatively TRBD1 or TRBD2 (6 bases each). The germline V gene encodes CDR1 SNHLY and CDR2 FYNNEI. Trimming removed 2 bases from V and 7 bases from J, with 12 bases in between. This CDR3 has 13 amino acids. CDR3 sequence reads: CASSEWGAGEQYF. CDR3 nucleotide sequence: TGTGCCAGCAGTGAATGGGGGGCCGGGGAGCAGTACTTC.

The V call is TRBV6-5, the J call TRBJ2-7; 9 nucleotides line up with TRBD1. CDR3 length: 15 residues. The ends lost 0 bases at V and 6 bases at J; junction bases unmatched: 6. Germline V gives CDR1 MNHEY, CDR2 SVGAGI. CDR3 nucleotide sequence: TGTGCCAGCAGTTACTCCGGGACAGGGAAAGTCGAGCAGTACGTC. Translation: CASSYSGTGKVEQYV.

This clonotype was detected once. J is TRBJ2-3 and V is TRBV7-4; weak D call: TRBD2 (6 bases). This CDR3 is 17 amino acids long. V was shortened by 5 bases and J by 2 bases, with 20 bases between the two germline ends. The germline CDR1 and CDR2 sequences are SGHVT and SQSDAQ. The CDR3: CASSPPGDSPYTDTQYF. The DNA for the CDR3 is TGTGCCAGCAGCCCACCCGGGGACTCACCCTACACAGATACGCAGTATTTT.

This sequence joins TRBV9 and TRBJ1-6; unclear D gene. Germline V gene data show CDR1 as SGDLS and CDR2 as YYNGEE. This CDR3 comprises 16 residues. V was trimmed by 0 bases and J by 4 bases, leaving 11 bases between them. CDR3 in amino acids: CASSVDGHPYNSPLHF. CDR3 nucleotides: TGTGCCAGCAGCGTAGACGGTCACCCGTATAATTCACCCCTCCACTTT.

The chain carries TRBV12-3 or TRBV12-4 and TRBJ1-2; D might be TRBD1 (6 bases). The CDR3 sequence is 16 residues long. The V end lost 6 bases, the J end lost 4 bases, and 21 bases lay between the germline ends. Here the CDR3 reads CASSPPNRESSYGYTF. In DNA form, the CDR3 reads TGTGCCAGCAGCCCCCCTAACAGGGAAAGTTCCTATGGCTACACCTTC.